The 10 T cell receptor beta chains reported below all come from one sample, sequenced in a study of cytomegalovirus exposure and HLA in healthy donors. PCR primers comprised 60 Vbeta and 13 Jbeta primers. Repertoires were generated with immunoSEQ multiplex PCR, while TCRdb's copy carries only in-frame clones and drops some. There are approximately 120,000 clones in the sample; 70% to 80% occur only once, and around 2.9% lies in the top ten. The sample was PBMCs. The receptors shown here come from a man aged 30-40 years in good health and CMV-seronegative.

V usage is TRBV7-3 and J usage is TRBJ2-5; 8 bases are shared with TRBD2. Per germline, CDR1 SGHTA and CDR2 FQGTGA. This CDR3 has 14 amino acids. After removal of 2 bases from V and 5 bases from J, the junction contained 4 bases not matched to a gene. The DNA of the CDR3 is TGTGCCAGCAGCTTAGCGGGGGGCCGGGAGACCCAGTACTTC. This codes for CASSLAGGRETQYF.

The rearrangement links TRBV28 to TRBJ2-7, with a tentative D call TRBD1 (6 bases). Per the germline V gene, CDR1 is MDHEN and CDR2 is SYDVKM. The CDR3 totals 14 residues. Trimming left V 9 bases short and J 2 bases short, with 17 bases between. The CDR3 DNA reads TGTGCCAGTAATCAGGGGTATAAGACCTACGAGCAGTACTTC. This encodes CASNQGYKTYEQYF. Looking up the rest from reference TRBV28 and TRBJ2-7 gives the full variable domain: DVKVTQSSRYLVKRTGEKVFLECVQDMDHENMFWYRQDPGLGLRLIYFSYDVKMKEKGDIPEGYSVSREKKERFSLILESASTNQTSMYLCASNQGYKTYEQYFGPGTRLTVT.

The chain joins TRBV13 to TRBJ2-5; D possibly corresponds to TRBD1 (6 bases). The V end was cut by 2 bases, the J end by 2 bases, with 9 bases between. Germline values: CDR1 PRHDT, CDR2 FYEKMQ (reference sequence). The CDR3 runs 14 residues. CDR3 bases: TGTGCCAGCAGCTTATTAGGGGGTCAAGAGACCCAGTACTTC. Its protein product is CASSLLGGQETQYF.

The V gene is TRBV7-8, the J gene TRBJ1-1, with TRBD1 matching 9 bases. The V and J ends lost 2 bases and 4 bases, in that order; junction bases with no gene match: 5. CDR1 and CDR2 (germline): SGHVS, FQNEAQ. The CDR3 has 15 amino acids. The CDR3 loop reads CASSLTQTGGTEAFF. The CDR3 bases are TGTGCCAGCAGCTTAACGCAGACAGGGGGCACTGAAGCTTTCTTT.

The V call is TRBV29-1, the J call TRBJ1-2; D is unclear. V was cut by 1 base and J by 0 bases, with 12 bases left in between. CDR1 is SQVTM and CDR2 is ANQGSEA in the germline V gene. CDR3 length equals 15 residues. CDR3: CSVEGRESANYGYTF. The CDR3 coding sequence is TGCAGCGTTGAAGGGAGGGAGTCAGCTAACTATGGCTACACCTTC.

The chain recombines TRBV4-3 with TRBJ2-7, with TRBD1 identical over 9 bases. Germline CDR1 is LGHNA and CDR2 is YSLEER. There are 17 residues in the CDR3. J was trimmed by 2 bases and V by 2 bases; bases with no gene match: 10. In DNA form, the CDR3 reads TGCGCCAGCAGCCAAAAAGGCGGGGACAGGGTCCCCTACGAGCAGTACTTC. Translating gives CASSQKGGDRVPYEQYF.

This clone was seen a handful of times. This CDR3 is CASSDPRLNQPQHF. The CDR3 region has the DNA TGTGCCAGCAGTGACCCCAGGCTCAATCAGCCCCAGCATTTT. V gene TRBV6-4 combines with J gene TRBJ1-5, with D unclear. The CDR3 covers 14 residues. Trimming took 2 bases from V and 3 from J, leaving 8 bases between them. The germline V gene encodes CDR1 MRHNA and CDR2 SNTAGT.

This clone has just a few counts. V is TRBV6-5 and J is TRBJ1-2; D not certain. Trimming shortened V by 0 bases and J by 6 bases, and 5 bases separated the two germline ends. Germline CDR1 MNHEY, CDR2 SVGAGI. This CDR3 is 12 amino acids long. CDR3 protein: CASSYSGDGYTF. CDR3 in DNA: TGTGCCAGCAGTTACTCAGGAGATGGCTACACCTTC.

V is TRBV18 and J is TRBJ2-7; D may be TRBD1 (5 bases). The V gene lost 1 base and the J gene lost 2 bases, with 15 bases spanning the gap. Germline CDR1 and CDR2: KGHSH and LQKENI. The CDR3 contains 16 residues. The CDR3 sequence: CASSPLVLRAPYEQYF. The CDR3 region has the DNA TGTGCCAGCTCACCACTCGTACTCAGGGCCCCCTACGAGCAGTACTTC.

Only a few counts were recorded for this clone. This sample includes further DNA sequences coding for the same CDR3. In DNA form, the CDR3 reads TGTGCCAGCAGCGCAACAGGGGGCGGTGAAAAACTGTTTTTT. This translates into CASSATGGGEKLFF. The V gene is TRBV9, the J gene TRBJ1-4; TRBD1 matches 9 bases. Germline V gene data show CDR1 as SGDLS and CDR2 as YYNGEE. The CDR3 has 14 residues. Trimming cost V 3 bases and J 7 bases; bases outside gene matches: 4.